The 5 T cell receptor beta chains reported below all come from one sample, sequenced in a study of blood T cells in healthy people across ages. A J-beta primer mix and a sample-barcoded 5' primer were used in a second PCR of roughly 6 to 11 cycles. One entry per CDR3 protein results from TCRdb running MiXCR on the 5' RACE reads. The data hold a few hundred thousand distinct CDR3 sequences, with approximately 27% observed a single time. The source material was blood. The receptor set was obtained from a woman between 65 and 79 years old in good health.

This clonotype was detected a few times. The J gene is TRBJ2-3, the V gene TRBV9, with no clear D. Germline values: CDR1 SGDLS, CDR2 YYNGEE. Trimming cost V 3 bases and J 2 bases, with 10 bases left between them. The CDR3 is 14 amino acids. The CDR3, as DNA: TGTGCCAGCAGCGCTATTAGCCCCACAGATACGCAGTATTTT. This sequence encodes CASSAISPTDTQYF.

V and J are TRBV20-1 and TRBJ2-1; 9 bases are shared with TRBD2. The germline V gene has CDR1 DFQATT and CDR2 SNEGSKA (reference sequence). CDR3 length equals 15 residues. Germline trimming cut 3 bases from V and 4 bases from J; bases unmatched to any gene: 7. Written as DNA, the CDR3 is TGCAGTGCTAGGGAAGCGGGGGGCCCTTACAATGAGCAGTTCTTC. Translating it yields CSAREAGGPYNEQFF.

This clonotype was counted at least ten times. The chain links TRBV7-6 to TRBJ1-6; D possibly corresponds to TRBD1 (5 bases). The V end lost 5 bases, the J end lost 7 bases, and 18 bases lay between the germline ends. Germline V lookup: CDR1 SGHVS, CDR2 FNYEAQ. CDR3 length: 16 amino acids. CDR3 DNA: TGTGCCAGCAGCCATTCCGTGGGGGACGCAAATTCACCCCTCCACTTT. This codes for CASSHSVGDANSPLHF.

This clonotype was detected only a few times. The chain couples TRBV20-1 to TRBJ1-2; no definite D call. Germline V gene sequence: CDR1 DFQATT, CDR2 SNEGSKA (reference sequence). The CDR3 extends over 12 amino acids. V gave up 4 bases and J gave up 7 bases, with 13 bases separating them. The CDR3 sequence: CSATNSGSGYTF. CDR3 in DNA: TGCAGTGCTACTAACAGCGGGAGTGGCTACACCTTC.

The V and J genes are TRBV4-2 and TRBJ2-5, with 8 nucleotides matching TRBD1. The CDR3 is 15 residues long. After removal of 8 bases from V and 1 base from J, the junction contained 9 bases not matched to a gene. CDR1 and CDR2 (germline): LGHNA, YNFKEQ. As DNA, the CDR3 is TGTGCCAGCGCCCGTTGGGACAGGATCCAAGAGACCCAGTACTTC. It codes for CASARWDRIQETQYF.